This T cell receptor (beta chain) comes out of a study of cytomegalovirus exposure and HLA in healthy donors. PCR involved 60 Vbeta and 13 Jbeta primers. The method was immunoSEQ multiplex PCR; TCRdb's version includes in-frame clones alone and lacks a portion of them. In the table there are 84,000 or so clones, roughly 80% of which are singletons. From germline, CDR1 is SGHNT and CDR2 YENEEA. Trimming took 5 bases from V and 3 from J; bases not matched to a gene: 11. The length of the CDR3 is 19 residues. The sequence was collected from a human donor in good health. Sample: PBMCs. The genes are TRBV11-3 and TRBJ2-2; 14 nucleotides agree with TRBD2. CDR3 nucleotides: TGTGCCAGCAGCGCCCGACTAGCGGGGGGGCCGGGCGACACCGGGGAGCTGTTTTTT. It translates to CASSARLAGGPGDTGELFF.